A single sample is the source of the 19 T cell receptor beta chains below, sequenced in a study of cytomegalovirus exposure and HLA in healthy donors. This PCR relied on a set of 60 Vbeta primers and 13 Jbeta primers. This table comes from immunoSEQ multiplex PCR, and its TCRdb copy is limited to in-frame clones, with some not included. This repertoire shows more than 90,000 clones, over 55% found once; its top ten account for more than 5%. Input material: PBMCs. These TCRs come from a boy younger than 18 in good health and CMV-seropositive.

Only a few counts were recorded for this clone. The CDR3 spells CATSRAGDSNQPQHF. Here the CDR3 DNA reads TGTGCCACCAGCAGAGCGGGTGATAGCAATCAGCCCCAGCATTTT. The chain combines TRBV15 with TRBJ1-5; D is undetermined. V was shortened by 1 base and J by 0 bases, with 7 bases between the two germline ends. Per germline, CDR1 LNHNV and CDR2 YYDKDF (reference sequence). CDR3 length: 15 residues.

The CDR3 sequence: CASSTNREGLEQYF. The CDR3 DNA reads TGTGCCAGCAGCACTAACAGGGAAGGGCTTGAGCAGTACTTC. The chain recombines TRBV7-9 with TRBJ2-7, with a possible D match to TRBD1 (6 bases). V lost 5 bases to trimming and J lost 7 bases, with 18 bases between them. Per the germline V gene, CDR1 is SEHNR and CDR2 is FQNEAQ (reference sequence). This CDR3 region has 14 residues.

The gene calls are TRBV7-6 and TRBJ1-5; 8 bases fit TRBD1. The germline CDR1 and CDR2 sequences are SGHVS and FNYEAQ. The CDR3 runs 15 residues. V trimming: 4 bases; J trimming: 7 bases; junction bases outside the gene matches: 9. The CDR3 protein is CASSSEDRDGQPQHF. CDR3 nucleotides: TGTGCCAGCAGCTCAGAGGACAGGGATGGACAGCCCCAGCATTTT.

The gene calls are TRBV25-1 and TRBJ1-3; D is undetermined. V shed 6 bases and J shed 0 bases, with 6 bases lying between them. Germline loops: CDR1 MGHDK, CDR2 SYGVNS. This CDR3 has 13 amino acids. Written as DNA, the CDR3 is TGTGCCAGCAGAGGACTCTCTGGAAACACCATATATTTT. Protein: CASRGLSGNTIYF.

The genes are TRBV5-1 and TRBJ2-7; the match to TRBD2 covers 8 bases. Germline-derived CDR1 and CDR2 are SGHRS and YFSETQ. The CDR3 has 14 amino acids. V was clipped by 7 bases and J by 5 bases; unmatched bases: 11. The CDR3 region has the DNA TGCGCCAGCTCGGTGGGGCGGGGGGTTAACGAGCAGTACTTC. Its protein product is CASSVGRGVNEQYF. Full variable domain (outside the CDR3, taken from reference TRBV5-1 and TRBJ2-7): KAGVTQTPRYLIKTRGQQVTLSCSPISGHRSVSWYQQTPGQGLQFLFEYFSETQRNKGNFPGRFSGRQFSNSRSEMNVSTLELGDSALYLCASSVGRGVNEQYFGPGTRLTVT.

As to this clone: Compared with germline, one end of the junction differs, possibly owing to a read error. The chain combines TRBV7-9 with TRBJ2-1; 10 bases are shared with TRBD2. The V gene's germline CDR1 is SEHNR and CDR2 FQNEAQ (reference sequence). The CDR3 is 13 amino acids. In nucleotides, the CDR3 is TGTGCCAGCAGCGTAGCGGGAGGTCATGAGCAGTTCTTC. Amino acid sequence: CASSVAGGHEQFF.

This clone has a handful of counts. The CDR3 sequence is CASSQGPGQGAYSPLHF. CDR3 nucleotides: TGCGCCAGCAGCCAAGGGCCGGGACAGGGGGCATATTCACCCCTCCACTTT. The rearrangement joins TRBV4-1 to TRBJ1-6; TRBD1 aligns across 12 bases. In germline, CDR1 is MGHRA, CDR2 YSYEKL. Germline trimming cut 1 base from V and 8 bases from J; bases unmatched to any gene: 6. The CDR3 is 17 residues long.

Only a few counts were recorded for this clone. This chain links TRBV18 with TRBJ1-1, with D possibly matching TRBD1 (6 bases). The V gene lost 2 bases and the J gene lost 4 bases, with 14 bases spanning the gap. The V gene's germline CDR1 is KGHSH and CDR2 LQKENI. The CDR3 is 15 amino acids. The CDR3 DNA is TGTGCCAGCTCACCATTGCCAGGGGCGGTCACTGAAGCTTTCTTT. Its translation is CASSPLPGAVTEAFF.

This clone was seen a few times. This chain uses TRBV7-2 with TRBJ1-5; 7 nucleotides match TRBD1. V lost 4 bases and J lost 3; bases outside the gene matches: 6. Germline V gene data show CDR1 as SGHTA and CDR2 as FQGNSA. The CDR3 sequence is 15 residues long. The CDR3 region has the DNA TGTGCCAGCAGCTCTACAGGGGTCCTCAATCAGCCCCAGCATTTT. Its translation: CASSSTGVLNQPQHF.

In nucleotides, the CDR3 is TGTGCCTGGAGTCATGGGGGACAGGGTGGGCCCCAGCATTTT. Encoded protein: CAWSHGGQGGPQHF. The chain has TRBV30 and TRBJ1-5, with TRBD1 matching 9 bases. Looked up from germline, CDR1 is GTSNPN and CDR2 is SVGIG (reference sequence). The CDR3 loop spans 14 amino acids. V gave up 2 bases and J gave up 9 bases; unmatched junction bases: 8. Complete variable domain (other parts from reference TRBV30 and TRBJ1-5): SQTIHQWPATLVQPVGSPLSLECTVEGTSNPNLYWYRQAAGRGLQLLFYSVGIGQISSEVPQNLSASRPQDRQFILSSKKLLLSDSGFYLCAWSHGGQGGPQHFGDGTRLSIL.

This sequence joins TRBV5-1 and TRBJ2-7; D remains ambiguous. Trimming removed 0 bases at V and 0 bases at J, with 7 bases between. CDR1 is SGHRS, CDR2 YFSETQ, per germline. The CDR3 consists of 14 residues. CDR3 protein: CASSLDPSSYEQYF. The CDR3 nucleotides are TGCGCCAGCAGCTTGGACCCGAGCTCCTACGAGCAGTACTTC.

This clone was detected a few times. J is TRBJ2-1 and V is TRBV6-1; maybe TRBD2 (6 bases). V was trimmed by 3 bases and J by 6 bases, leaving 9 bases between them. The CDR3 covers 13 residues. Germline loops: CDR1 MNHNS, CDR2 SASEGT. The CDR3 here is CASSELASNEQFF. Written as DNA, the CDR3 is TGTGCCAGCAGTGAGCTAGCGAGCAATGAGCAGTTCTTC.

The rearrangement joins TRBV27 to TRBJ2-3; 9 bases line up with TRBD1. V was clipped by 4 bases and J by 5 bases; unmatched bases: 4. The CDR3 sequence is 14 residues long. Germline CDR1 is MNHEY and CDR2 is SMNVEV (reference sequence). CDR3 sequence reads: CASSSDRGQDTQYF. The CDR3 DNA reads as TGTGCCAGCAGTTCGGACAGGGGACAAGATACGCAGTATTTT.

This chain links TRBV10-3 with TRBJ2-7; no clear D gene. The germline CDR1 and CDR2 sequences are ENHRY and SYGVKD. V shed 0 bases and J shed 2 bases, with 14 bases lying between them. This CDR3 has 16 amino acids. In DNA, the CDR3 is TGTGCCATCAGTGAGTCGACTCGCGGCCAACCCTACGAGCAGTACTTC. Encoded protein: CAISESTRGQPYEQYF.

For the CDR3, the DNA is TGTGCCAGCAGCTTCGCTAGCGGGGCGAACACCGGGGAGCTGTTTTTT. Its translation: CASSFASGANTGELFF. The rearrangement uses TRBV7-9 and TRBJ2-2; TRBD2 aligns across 9 bases. CDR3 length: 16 residues. Losses at the gene ends were 3 bases for V and 0 bases for J; bases not matched to a gene: 2. Germline CDR1 reads SEHNR; CDR2 reads FQNEAQ (reference sequence).

The chain is built from TRBV10-1 and TRBJ2-7, with unresolved D. Trimming pared 2 bases from V and 5 bases from J, leaving 13 bases between. CDR1 is WNHNN and CDR2 is SYGVQD in the germline V gene (reference sequence). The CDR3 sequence is 14 residues long. CDR3 amino acids: CASSENDLADEQYF. CDR3 DNA sequence: TGCGCCAGCAGTGAGAATGATTTGGCGGACGAGCAGTACTTC.

The table lists this clone with a few counts. The chain has TRBV12-5 and TRBJ1-1; D may be TRBD1 (5 bases). Germline CDR1 is LGHNT and CDR2 is FRNRAP. The CDR3 has 14 amino acids. The V and J ends lost 1 base and 3 bases respectively, with 9 bases between them. This CDR3 reads CASGLGGADTEAFF. In DNA form, the CDR3 reads TGTGCTAGTGGTTTGGGGGGCGCGGACACTGAAGCTTTCTTT.

The V and J genes are TRBV7-9 and TRBJ2-7; TRBD1 matches 8 bases. The CDR3 sequence is 16 residues long. Losses at the gene ends were 4 bases for V and 1 base for J; bases not matched to a gene: 9. Germline loops: CDR1 SEHNR, CDR2 FQNEAQ (reference sequence). The CDR3 spells CASSYYGTGDSYEQYF. The DNA of the CDR3 is TGTGCCAGCAGCTACTACGGGACAGGCGATTCCTACGAGCAGTACTTC.

Notes on this clone: At one end the junction does not follow the germline gene, possibly because of a read error. V is TRBV27 and J is TRBJ2-3, with D maybe TRBD2 (6 bases). Per the germline V gene, CDR1 is MNHEY and CDR2 is SMNVEV (reference sequence). This CDR3 region has 13 residues. CDR3 sequence (DNA): TGTGCCAGCCGCCTCCGGAACGGGGGTAGGTTGGATTTT. Translating gives CASRLRNGGRLDF.